The 22 T cell receptor beta chains below come from one sample, sequenced in a study of metastatic and nonmetastatic thyroid tumors. MiXCR reprocessed the PCR reads for TCRdb. The table lists some 35,000 clones, roughly 35% of them singletons. Until they underwent thyroid surgery, no patient had received any treatment. The sequenced material came from tumor tissue. These TCRs come from a female donor with papillary thyroid cancer or a benign thyroid nodule (not recorded which). Some clones in this sample may be carry-over from other donors' samples.

The chain joins TRBV6-4 to TRBJ1-2; D gene ambiguous. Germline loops: CDR1 MRHNA, CDR2 SNTAGT. V was clipped by 5 bases and J by 0 bases, with 13 bases between them. The CDR3 length is 15 residues. The CDR3 here is CASSYLASSNYGYTF. The CDR3 nucleotides are TGTGCCAGCAGTTACTTGGCCAGCTCTAACTATGGCTACACCTTC.

This clone was observed a handful of times. The chain has TRBV11-2 and TRBJ2-1, with D uncertain. V was clipped by 4 bases and J by 5 bases, with 15 bases between them. Germline values: CDR1 SGHAT, CDR2 FQNNGV. The CDR3 spans 15 residues. CDR3 nucleotide sequence: TGTGCCAGCAGCTCGGCTAGACCCGCCGACAATGAGCAGTTCTTC. Translated, it gives CASSSARPADNEQFF.

The chain has TRBV11-2 and TRBJ2-7; 11 bases line up with TRBD1. This CDR3 spans 15 amino acids. The ends lost 1 base at V and 3 bases at J; junction bases unmatched: 2. Germline values: CDR1 SGHAT, CDR2 FQNNGV. The CDR3 loop is CASSLVGQGDYEQYF. The CDR3 bases are TGTGCCAGCAGCTTAGTGGGACAGGGGGACTACGAGCAGTACTTC.

The chain combines TRBV28 with TRBJ2-1, with D uncertain. The germline V and J ends were trimmed by 6 bases and 2 bases, with 5 bases remaining between them. The CDR3 consists of 12 residues. Germline CDR1 MDHEN, CDR2 SYDVKM. The CDR3 DNA reads as TGTGCCAGCAGGGAACCCTACAATGAGCAGTTCTTC. Its translation: CASREPYNEQFF.

This clone was found once. The chain recombines TRBV6-1 with TRBJ1-1; D unresolved. V lost 5 bases and J 7 bases, leaving 11 bases between the germline ends. The germline gives CDR1 MNHNS, CDR2 SASEGT. The CDR3 has 12 amino acids. The CDR3, as DNA: TGTGCCAGCAGTATGGACGGATATGAAGCTTTCTTT. Translation gives CASSMDGYEAFF.

The gene calls are TRBV6-2 or TRBV6-3 and TRBJ2-7; D is unresolved. The CDR3 spans 17 residues. The germline gives CDR1 MNHEY, CDR2 SVGEGT. The V end was cut by 7 bases, the J end by 0 bases, with 22 bases between. This CDR3 reads CASNTPPRSPTSYEQYF. DNA of the CDR3: TGTGCCAGCAACACACCACCGAGGTCACCCACCTCCTACGAGCAGTACTTC.

The chain has TRBV11-2 and TRBJ2-5, with TRBD2 identical over 8 bases. With V trimmed by 0 bases and J by 5 bases, 20 bases remained unmatched. This CDR3 comprises 20 residues. CDR1 and CDR2 from the germline V gene are SGHAT and FQNNGV. CDR3 protein: CASSLDPAGVRGGPRETQYF. In DNA form, the CDR3 reads TGTGCCAGCAGCTTAGATCCAGCGGGAGTACGGGGCGGCCCCAGGGAGACCCAGTACTTC.

This clone was found a few times. V is TRBV27 and J is TRBJ1-5, with TRBD1 identical over 7 bases. CDR1 is MNHEY and CDR2 is SMNVEV in the germline V gene (reference sequence). The junction had 8 bases not matched to a gene; V was cut back by 6 bases and J by 6 bases. The CDR3 contains 14 residues. The CDR3 nucleotides read TGTGCCAGCAGCCCTGACAGGGCGGCTCAGCCCCAGCATTTT. This translates into CASSPDRAAQPQHF.

The chain has TRBV6-2 or TRBV6-3 and TRBJ2-7; no reliable D call. The CDR3 runs 15 residues. The germline CDR1 and CDR2 sequences are MNHEY and SVGEGT. V gave up 5 bases and J gave up 2 bases, with 16 bases separating them. The CDR3 DNA reads as TGTGCCAGCAGTCTTCGAGGCCCCTCGACCTACGAGCAGTACTTC. Its protein is CASSLRGPSTYEQYF.

The table lists this clone with a few counts. V and J are TRBV6-1 and TRBJ1-3; tentative D call: TRBD1 (6 bases). Germline V lookup: CDR1 MNHNS, CDR2 SASEGT. CDR3 size: 14 residues. V shed 6 bases and J shed 0 bases, with 9 bases lying between them. The CDR3 spells CASRQGPSGNTIYF. CDR3 sequence (DNA): TGTGCCAGCAGGCAGGGGCCCTCTGGAAACACCATATATTTT.

This clone came up many times. The chain is built from TRBV6-5 and TRBJ2-5, with 8 bases fitting TRBD2. With 2 bases clipped from V and 5 bases from J, the junction kept 1 base outside the gene matches. Germline V CDR1 and CDR2: MNHEY, SVGAGI. The length of the CDR3 is 13 residues. CDR3: CASSYRGRETQYF. The CDR3, as DNA: TGTGCCAGCAGTTACCGCGGGAGGGAGACCCAGTACTTC.

This clone occurred a few times. This chain uses TRBV6-1 with TRBJ2-1, with D hard to call. Germline CDR1 and CDR2: MNHNS and SASEGT. This CDR3 region has 15 residues. Trimming took off 3 bases at V and 4 bases at J, with 13 bases between the two ends. The CDR3 DNA is TGTGCCAGCAGTGAGTCCCCCAGTAGATACAATGAGCAGTTCTTC. Its protein is CASSESPSRYNEQFF.

This clone was counted a few times. V usage is TRBV6-1 and J usage is TRBJ2-3, with 8 bases aligning to TRBD2. The CDR3 has 15 amino acids. Germline V gene sequence: CDR1 MNHNS, CDR2 SASEGT. J was trimmed by 6 bases and V by 0 bases; bases with no gene match: 5. This CDR3 reads CASSEALRGGDTQYF. Written as DNA, the CDR3 is TGTGCCAGCAGTGAAGCGCTTCGGGGGGGGGATACGCAGTATTTT.

This clone was seen more than once but under ten times. V usage is TRBV30 and J usage is TRBJ2-6; possible D gene TRBD1, 5 bases. The germline V and J ends were trimmed by 0 bases and 3 bases, with 6 bases remaining between them. CDR1 and CDR2 (germline): GTSNPN, SVGIG (reference sequence). This CDR3 is built from 14 residues. CDR3 in DNA: TGTGCCTGGAGTGTAGGGGTTGGGGCCAACGTCCTGACTTTC. Translation: CAWSVGVGANVLTF.

Notes on this clone: Being one base from a much bigger clone, this may be a read error. The sample has other DNA sequences that encode this CDR3 too. This rearrangement joins TRBV11-3 to TRBJ2-1; 8 bases map to TRBD2. The CDR3 spans 13 residues. Germline V gives CDR1 SGHNT, CDR2 YENEEA. V dropped 8 bases and J dropped 3; count of bases not matched to a gene: 3. The CDR3 nucleotides are TGTGCCAGCCGTACTAGCGGCTACAATGAGCAGTTCTTC. It codes for CASRTSGYNEQFF.

This clone was picked up one time. V is TRBV11-1 and J is TRBJ2-1, with D perhaps matching TRBD1 (5 bases). Trimming pared 1 base from V and 0 bases from J, leaving 7 bases between. This CDR3 contains 15 residues. The germline gives CDR1 SGHAT, CDR2 FQDESV (reference sequence). The CDR3 nucleotides read TGTGCCAGCAGCTTAGGACAGAGCTCCTACAATGAGCAGTTCTTC. This sequence encodes CASSLGQSSYNEQFF.

The chain uses TRBV24-1 and TRBJ2-7; TRBD1 matches at 9 bases. Germline V gives CDR1 KGHDR, CDR2 SFDVKD. The V segment lost 4 bases and the J segment 7 bases; nucleotides outside the gene matches: 10. The length of the CDR3 is 15 residues. CDR3 nucleotide sequence: TGTGCCACCAGTGACCCCGGGACAGGGAGGAATGAGCAGTACTTC. The encoded protein is CATSDPGTGRNEQYF.

This clone has just a few counts. Additional DNA sequences in this sample encode the identical CDR3. The CDR3 reads CASHGPWGETQYF. CDR3 in DNA: TGTGCCAGCCATGGGCCGTGGGGGGAGACCCAGTACTTC. The chain employs TRBV28 and TRBJ2-5; tentatively, D is TRBD1 or TRBD2 (5 bases each). Trimming took off 8 bases at V and 5 bases at J, with 15 bases between the two ends. This CDR3 is built from 13 residues. The germline gives CDR1 MDHEN, CDR2 SYDVKM.

The genes are TRBV4-2 and TRBJ1-1, with D perhaps matching TRBD1 (5 bases). CDR1 LGHNA and CDR2 YNFKEQ come from the germline V gene. The CDR3 loop spans 14 amino acids. V was clipped by 3 bases and J by 2 bases, with 10 bases between them. This chain's CDR3 is CASSHVQGNTEAFF. CDR3 coding DNA: TGTGCCAGCAGCCATGTGCAGGGAAACACTGAAGCTTTCTTT.

This clone came up a few times. The J gene is TRBJ1-3, the V gene TRBV12-3 or TRBV12-4; perhaps TRBD1 as D (5 bases). V lost 0 bases and J 5 bases, leaving 14 bases between the germline ends. CDR3 length: 16 amino acids. DNA of the CDR3: TGTGCCAGCAGTTTAGCGAGGGACCTTTATAGAAACACCATATATTTT. Amino acid sequence: CASSLARDLYRNTIYF.

This chain uses TRBV20-1 with TRBJ2-5; no firm D call. Per the germline V gene, CDR1 is DFQATT and CDR2 is SNEGSKA (reference sequence). This CDR3 comprises 11 residues. V was shortened by 6 bases and J by 9 bases, with 14 bases between the two germline ends. CDR3 sequence: CSAPVLVAQYF. The CDR3 nucleotides are TGCAGTGCCCCGGTGTTGGTGGCCCAGTACTTC.

This chain joins TRBV12-3 or TRBV12-4 and TRBJ2-5; D remains ambiguous. The CDR3 is made up of 11 amino acids. V lost 5 bases to trimming and J lost 5 bases, with 6 bases between them. The CDR3 loop is CASSLSETQYF. Here the CDR3 DNA reads TGTGCCAGCAGTCTCTCGGAGACCCAGTACTTC.